One sample yielded the 15 T cell receptor beta chains listed below, sequenced in a study of blood T cell repertoires in COVID-19. Clones were sequenced by immunoSEQ multiplex PCR, and TCRdb holds only the in-frame ones, with some missing. The sample has approximately 210,000 clones; 86% are singletons. Sequencing was done on a sample of peripheral blood. These receptors came from a woman aged 70-85 years with acute or convalescent COVID-19.

CDR3 sequence (DNA): TGTGCCAGCAGTGAAGGGCGTGAGAGGGGCTACACCTTC. Its protein is CASSEGRERGYTF. The V call is TRBV6-1, the J call TRBJ1-2; D uncertain. Germline V gene lookup returns CDR1 MNHNS and CDR2 SASEGT. Trimming left V 1 base short and J 8 bases short, with 11 bases between. The CDR3 loop spans 13 amino acids.

The V and J genes are TRBV1 and TRBJ2-2; the table's D call, TRBD2, was not checked against the DNA. TRBV1 constitutes a pseudogene. The CDR3 has 18 residues. Here the CDR3 reads CTSSRDPLTSGSSGELFF. The DNA of the CDR3 is TGCACCAGCAGCCGGGATCCCCTGACTAGCGGGAGTTCCGGGGAGCTGTTTTTT.

The rearrangement links TRBV5-1 to TRBJ2-7, with TRBD1 identical over 8 bases. With 2 bases clipped from V and 5 bases from J, the junction kept 6 bases outside the gene matches. Germline V gene lookup returns CDR1 SGHRS and CDR2 YFSETQ. The CDR3 sequence is 14 residues long. The chain's CDR3 is CASSFQGATNEQYF. CDR3 in DNA: TGCGCCAGCAGCTTCCAGGGGGCGACCAACGAGCAGTACTTC. Full variable domain (missing parts from reference TRBV5-1 and TRBJ2-7): KAGVTQTPRYLIKTRGQQVTLSCSPISGHRSVSWYQQTPGQGLQFLFEYFSETQRNKGNFPGRFSGRQFSNSRSEMNVSTLELGDSALYLCASSFQGATNEQYFGPGTRLTVT.

V usage is TRBV7-8 and J usage is TRBJ1-5, with D possibly being TRBD1 (6 bases). Trimming took off 4 bases at V and 5 bases at J, with 21 bases between the two ends. The CDR3 covers 17 residues. The germline gives CDR1 SGHVS, CDR2 FQNEAQ. Here the CDR3 reads CASSWTAREGWDQPQHF. The CDR3 DNA follows: TGTGCCAGCAGCTGGACAGCTCGAGAGGGTTGGGATCAGCCCCAGCATTTT. The full variable domain, with the rest looked up from reference TRBV7-8 and TRBJ1-5, is GAGVSQSPRYKVAKRGQDVALRCDPISGHVSLFWYQQALGQGPEFLTYFQNEAQLDKSGLPSDRFFAERPEGSVSTLKIQRTQQEDSAVYLCASSWTAREGWDQPQHFGDGTRLSIL.

J is TRBJ1-1 and V is TRBV29-1; a possible D gene is TRBD1 (5 bases). Deletions cut 7 bases from V and 1 base from J, with 10 bases between. The CDR3 is made up of 12 amino acids. CDR1 is SQVTM and CDR2 is ANQGSEA in the germline V gene. In DNA form, the CDR3 reads TGCAGCGCCGGACATCAGAACACTGAAGCTTTCTTT. Amino acids: CSAGHQNTEAFF.

This chain connects TRBV4-1 to TRBJ1-6, with TRBD1 as a possible D gene (5 bases). The CDR3 covers 16 residues. Per germline, CDR1 MGHRA and CDR2 YSYEKL. Trimming shortened V by 0 bases and J by 7 bases, and 13 bases separated the two germline ends. CDR3 sequence: CASSQDQGSPNSPLHF. The CDR3 region has the DNA TGCGCCAGCAGCCAAGATCAGGGATCCCCAAATTCACCCCTCCACTTT.

This clone was recorded once. The V gene is TRBV7-8, the J gene TRBJ2-7; 9 nucleotides match TRBD1. The length of the CDR3 is 18 residues. Germline CDR1 reads SGHVS; CDR2 reads FQNEAQ. V was pared by 5 bases and J by 2 bases, with 16 bases of the junction left unmatched. The CDR3 DNA reads as TGTGCCAGCAGCCCTGTAGGAGCGGGGACAGGGACTCCCTACGAGCAGTACTTC. Translation gives CASSPVGAGTGTPYEQYF.

The V and J genes are TRBV18 and TRBJ1-5; 7 bases are a match to TRBD1. Germline trimming cut 1 base from V and 3 bases from J; bases unmatched to any gene: 6. Germline V CDR1 and CDR2: KGHSH, LQKENI. The length of the CDR3 is 16 residues. CDR3 in amino acids: CASSPLPGTDNQPQHF. Written as DNA, the CDR3 is TGTGCCAGCTCACCACTTCCTGGGACAGACAATCAGCCCCAGCATTTT.

The chain joins TRBV6-5 to TRBJ1-6; a possible D gene is TRBD1 (6 bases). V was cut by 6 bases and J by 10 bases, with 16 bases left in between. CDR3 length: 14 residues. The V gene's germline CDR1 is MNHEY and CDR2 SVGAGI. CDR3 nucleotides: TGTGCCAGCAGAGCCGGGACACTCGCGTCACCCCTCCACTTT. Its translation: CASRAGTLASPLHF.

This chain connects TRBV18 to TRBJ2-7; D might be TRBD2 (5 bases). Germline loops: CDR1 KGHSH, CDR2 LQKENI. V lost 5 bases and J 5 bases, leaving 10 bases between the germline ends. This CDR3 has 12 residues. The CDR3 region is CASSSGFDEQYF. CDR3 sequence (DNA): TGTGCCAGCTCATCGGGATTCGACGAGCAGTACTTC.

The rearrangement links TRBV7-6 to TRBJ2-3, with 7 nucleotides matching TRBD2. The V and J ends lost 1 base and 6 bases, in that order; junction bases with no gene match: 10. Germline-derived CDR1 and CDR2 are SGHVS and FNYEAQ. CDR3 size: 16 residues. Written as DNA, the CDR3 is TGTGCCAGCAGCTTAGGGGGTAGCGGGTCCGCGGATACGCAGTATTTT. Amino acids: CASSLGGSGSADTQYF.

The V call is TRBV19, the J call TRBJ1-6; a possible D gene is TRBD1 (5 bases). V was clipped by 5 bases and J by 6 bases, with 11 bases between them. The CDR3 covers 14 residues. Germline CDR1 LNHDA, CDR2 SQIVND (reference sequence). In DNA, the CDR3 is TGTGCCAGTAGTCAAGGGCAGGGTAATTCACCCCTCCACTTT. Encoded protein: CASSQGQGNSPLHF.

V is TRBV7-6 and J is TRBJ1-4; D is unresolved. The CDR3 is made up of 15 amino acids. The V end was cut by 2 bases, the J end by 3 bases, with 10 bases between. The germline gives CDR1 SGHVS, CDR2 FNYEAQ. The CDR3 region is CASSLRGRANEKLFF. Here the CDR3 DNA reads TGTGCCAGCAGCTTACGGGGAAGGGCTAATGAAAAACTGTTTTTT.

The V gene is TRBV5-4, the J gene TRBJ2-7; 9 bases are a match to TRBD1. The germline V gene encodes CDR1 SGHNT and CDR2 YYREEE (reference sequence). Trimming cost V 3 bases and J 7 bases; bases outside gene matches: 5. The CDR3 is 13 amino acids. The CDR3 region is CASSWGQGGEQYF. As DNA, the CDR3 is TGTGCCAGCAGCTGGGGACAGGGTGGGGAGCAGTACTTC. The variable domain in full, completed from reference TRBV5-4 and TRBJ2-7, reads ETGVTQSPTHLIKTRGQQVTLRCSSQSGHNTVSWYQQALGQGPQFIFQYYREEENGRGNFPPRFSGLQFPNYSSELNVNALELDDSALYLCASSWGQGGEQYFGPGTRLTVT.

The chain combines TRBV29-1 with TRBJ2-1, with D perhaps TRBD2 (5 bases). The V gene lost 4 bases and the J gene lost 9 bases, with 16 bases spanning the gap. Germline V gene sequence: CDR1 SQVTM, CDR2 ANQGSEA. The CDR3 is made up of 13 amino acids. The CDR3 region has the DNA TGCAGCGTTGTCAAGGGTGGACTGGGTGAGCAGTTCTTC. As protein: CSVVKGGLGEQFF.